Listed below are T cell receptor beta chains from one sample, sequenced in a study of T cells after yellow fever vaccination. MiXCR, applied by TCRdb to the 5' RACE reads, yields one record per CDR3 protein. The sample lists hundreds of thousands of distinct CDR3 sequences, 10% to 15% occurring once. This material consisted of PBMCs, taken on the day of the yellow fever booster vaccination. The receptors stem from a man aged 25 to 40 who received the YFV17D yellow fever vaccine. The CDR3 runs from the conserved cysteine through the conserved F or W. D genes are given only for firm matches.

d_call j_call v_call cdr3_aa
. TRBJ2-3 TRBV20-1 CSARALDTDTQYF
. TRBJ2-7 TRBV5-4 CASSSGDSTGAYEQYF
. TRBJ1-6 TRBV3-1 CASSQDNSPLHF
. TRBJ2-3 TRBV20-1 CSAREGGYKDTQYF
TRBD1 TRBJ1-1 TRBV13 CASSSDRAVTEAFF
. TRBJ2-7 TRBV6-2/TRBV6-3 CASSYSTARAYF
. TRBJ1-2 TRBV7-2 CASSLERSGGYTF
TRBD1 TRBJ2-2 TRBV6-2/TRBV6-3 CASSLRGPNTGELFF
TRBD2 TRBJ2-5 TRBV10-3 CAISSELAGGPEETQYF
. TRBJ2-7 TRBV18 CASSQVALNEQYF
. TRBJ1-1 TRBV12-3/TRBV12-4 CASSFDTGWAEAFF
TRBD1 TRBJ2-7 TRBV10-3 CATSDRGGTYEQYF
. TRBJ2-7 TRBV4-3 CASSQGGAVEQYF
TRBD2 TRBJ2-1 TRBV20-1 CSARDGDSGRNEQFF
. TRBJ1-2 TRBV5-1 CASSLAGTQNYGYTF
TRBD2 TRBJ2-1 TRBV20-1 CSARPIAGGRSYNEQFF
TRBD2 TRBJ2-3 TRBV6-5 CASSYPASGMPPTDTQYF
TRBD1 TRBJ2-7 TRBV28 CASSLGTATLYEQYF
TRBD1 TRBJ2-3 TRBV23-1 CANRGRVTDTQYF
TRBD1 TRBJ1-5 TRBV10-3 CAISAGQGGNQPQHF
. TRBJ1-5 TRBV10-3 CAIRNGTSSNQPQHF
. TRBJ2-6 TRBV21-1 CASSQSSAGHSGANVLTF
TRBD2 TRBJ2-3 TRBV7-2 CASSDSGRVTDTQYF
TRBD2 TRBJ2-3 TRBV5-1 CASSPPNLAGADTQYF
. TRBJ2-1 TRBV12-3/TRBV12-4 CASSLVAIYNEQFF
TRBD1 TRBJ1-1 TRBV6-1 CASRGTGMNTEAFF
. TRBJ2-7 TRBV5-1 CASSLRTEWNEQYF
TRBD2 TRBJ2-1 TRBV20-1 CSVLAGGPGNEQFF
. TRBJ2-5 TRBV30 CAWSGQAPETQYF
. TRBJ2-4 TRBV2 CASRLRDGNIQYF
TRBD2 TRBJ2-1 TRBV6-2/TRBV6-3 CASSYLTTSGDPHEQFF
. TRBJ1-3 TRBV20-1 CSALNRDSGNTIYF